This T cell receptor (beta chain) derives from a study of blood T cell repertoires in COVID-19 (dated by TCRdb to the early 2020s). About the study as a whole: Samples covering the acute and convalescent phases of COVID-19 were provided by collaborators in the United States, Italy and Spain. The sample metadata nearly always contained a de-identified subject ID, COVID-19 status, age in years and sex. Deeply sampled blood TCRbeta repertoires from subjects exposed to, actively infected with, or recovered from COVID-19 were included in the dataset. The material from the prospective study consisted of cDNA or gDNA derived from T cells, B-cell-depleted T cells, or PBMCs. Where available, HLA class I and class II types were taken from metadata supplied by the sample provider and were not determined by assay-based typing. Samples came from the ongoing ImmuneRACE study (first 160 participants) plus 1,254 subjects from 6 global collaborators. The repertoires were made available in a free public database intended to serve as a resource for research on the immune response to SARS-CoV-2.

TCRbeta CDR3 regions were amplified from genomic DNA using the immunoSEQ Assay, a bias-controlled multiplex PCR. As for the original processing: Within the assay, amplification of reference gene primers was used to estimate how many nucleated cells each sample contained. To quantify the absolute abundance of each unique TCRbeta CDR3 rearrangement, sequence reads were collapsed and filtered. Productive Simpson clonality was computed per sample as the square root of Simpson's diversity index over productive rearrangements. The table was pulled from immuneACCESS by TCRdb, which kept in-frame rearrangements only. Such tables lose some clones; where checked, under half of the loss comes from unresolved V genes, and the rest has no known cause. V and J calls and clone size come straight from that table; D and trimming were deduced from the DNA. The sample table contains 180,000 or so clones; only one count was recorded for roughly 82% of them. The ten largest make up 8% to 13% of the sample.

Broader findings and caveats from the paper: How much clinical and demographic metadata was included differed by source and by participant, and the metadata was provided uncurated.

On this clone: The target of this receptor is not known. Base-call qualities are not available, and no considerably larger clone is one nucleotide away.

At the junction V is shortened by 5 bases and J by 6 bases, with 7 bases in between. Its CDR3 holds 11 amino acids, cysteine through phenylalanine. Just CDR3 DNA is preserved here, 33 bases in frame from base 1. In the prospective study, participants were about 18 to 89 years old, resided in approximately 22 geographic areas of the United States, and were enrolled through a virtual design. In the prospective study, cohorts were assigned on the basis of participant-reported clinical history obtained from a screening survey and a study questionnaire. ImmuneRACE Cohort 3 recovered participants were defined by two consecutive negative NP/OP PCR tests, healthcare professional clearance, or symptom resolution. In the prospective study, mobile phlebotomists collected whole blood, serum and a nasopharyngeal or oropharyngeal swab from each participant. Additional blood draws and questionnaires over an approximately 2-month period could optionally be provided by prospective study participants. Blood samples from the prospective study were shipped frozen or at room temperature prior to DNA extraction.

The chain joins TRBV12-3 or TRBV12-4 to TRBJ1-2, with the D segment identity uncertain. The sample comprised PBMCs or T cells enriched from blood (not recorded which). This receptor was identified in a man aged 50-60 years who had recovered from COVID-19. The DNA reads as follows: TGTGCCAGCAGTAACCTACATGGCTACACCTTC. Protein translation: CASSNLHGYTF.